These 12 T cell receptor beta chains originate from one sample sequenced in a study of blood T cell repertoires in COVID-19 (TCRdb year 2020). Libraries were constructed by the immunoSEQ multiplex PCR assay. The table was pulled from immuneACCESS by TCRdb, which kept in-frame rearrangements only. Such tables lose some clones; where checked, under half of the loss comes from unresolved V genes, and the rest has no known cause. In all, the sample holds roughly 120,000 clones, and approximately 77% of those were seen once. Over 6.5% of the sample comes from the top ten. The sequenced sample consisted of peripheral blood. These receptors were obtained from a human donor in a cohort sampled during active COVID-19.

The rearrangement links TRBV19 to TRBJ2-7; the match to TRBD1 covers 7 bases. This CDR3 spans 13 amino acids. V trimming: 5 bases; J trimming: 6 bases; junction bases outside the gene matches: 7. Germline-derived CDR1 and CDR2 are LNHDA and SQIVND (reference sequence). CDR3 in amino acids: CASSFATGSEQYF. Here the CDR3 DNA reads TGTGCCAGTAGTTTCGCGACAGGGAGCGAGCAGTACTTC.

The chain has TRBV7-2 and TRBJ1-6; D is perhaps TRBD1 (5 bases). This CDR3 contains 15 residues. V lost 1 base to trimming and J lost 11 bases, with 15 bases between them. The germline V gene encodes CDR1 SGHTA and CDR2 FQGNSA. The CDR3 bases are TGTGCCAGCAGCTTAGGGGGCCTCTCTGGGACACCCCTCCACTTT. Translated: CASSLGGLSGTPLHF.

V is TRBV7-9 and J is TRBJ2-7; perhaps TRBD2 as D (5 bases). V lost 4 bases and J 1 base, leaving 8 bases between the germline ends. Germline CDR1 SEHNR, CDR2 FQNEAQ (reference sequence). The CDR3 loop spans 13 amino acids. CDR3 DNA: TGTGCCAGCAGCTCAGGACTTTCCTACGAGCAGTACTTC. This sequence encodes CASSSGLSYEQYF.

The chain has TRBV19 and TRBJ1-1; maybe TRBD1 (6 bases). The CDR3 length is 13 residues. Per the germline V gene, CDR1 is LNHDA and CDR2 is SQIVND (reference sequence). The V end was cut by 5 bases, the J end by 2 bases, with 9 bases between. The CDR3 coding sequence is TGTGCCAGTAGTTGGGGGCCAAACACTGAAGCTTTCTTT. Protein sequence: CASSWGPNTEAFF.

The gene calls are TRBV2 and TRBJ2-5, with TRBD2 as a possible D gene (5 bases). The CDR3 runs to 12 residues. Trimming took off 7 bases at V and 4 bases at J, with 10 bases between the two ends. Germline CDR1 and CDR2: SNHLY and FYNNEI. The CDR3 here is CASKAELETQYF. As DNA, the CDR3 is TGTGCCAGCAAAGCGGAGTTAGAGACCCAGTACTTC.

CDR3 nucleotide sequence: TGTGCCAGTAGTCCGAGGACTAGCGGGAGCTCCTACGAGCAGTACTTC. Its protein is CASSPRTSGSSYEQYF. The V call is TRBV19, the J call TRBJ2-7; 13 nucleotides align to TRBD2. The CDR3 is 16 residues long. Germline loops: CDR1 LNHDA, CDR2 SQIVND (reference sequence). V trimming: 5 bases; J trimming: 0 bases; junction bases outside the gene matches: 4.

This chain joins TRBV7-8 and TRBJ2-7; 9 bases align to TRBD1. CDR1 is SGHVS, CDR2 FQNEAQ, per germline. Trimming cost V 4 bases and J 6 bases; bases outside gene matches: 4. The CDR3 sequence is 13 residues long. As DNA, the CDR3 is TGTGCCAGCAGCTGGACAGGGGTCGGCGAGCAGTACTTC. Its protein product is CASSWTGVGEQYF.

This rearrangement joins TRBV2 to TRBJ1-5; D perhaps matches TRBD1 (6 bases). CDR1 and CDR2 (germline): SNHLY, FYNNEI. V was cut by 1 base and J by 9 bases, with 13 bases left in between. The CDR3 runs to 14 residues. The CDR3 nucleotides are TGTGCCAGCAGTGAAGGAACAGGGCTAAGGCCCCAGCATTTT. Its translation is CASSEGTGLRPQHF.

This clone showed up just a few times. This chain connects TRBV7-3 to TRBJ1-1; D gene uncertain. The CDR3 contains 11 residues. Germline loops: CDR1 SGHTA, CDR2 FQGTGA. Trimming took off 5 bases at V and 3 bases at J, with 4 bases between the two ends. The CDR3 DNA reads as TGTGCCAGCAGCACACACACTGAAGCTTTCTTT. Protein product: CASSTHTEAFF.

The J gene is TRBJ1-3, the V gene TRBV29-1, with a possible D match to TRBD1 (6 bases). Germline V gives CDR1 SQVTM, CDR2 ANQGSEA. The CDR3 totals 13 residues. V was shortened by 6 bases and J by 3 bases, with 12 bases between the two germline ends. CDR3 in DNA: TGCAGCGTGGAGGACAGCGGTGGAAACACCATATATTTT. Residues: CSVEDSGGNTIYF.

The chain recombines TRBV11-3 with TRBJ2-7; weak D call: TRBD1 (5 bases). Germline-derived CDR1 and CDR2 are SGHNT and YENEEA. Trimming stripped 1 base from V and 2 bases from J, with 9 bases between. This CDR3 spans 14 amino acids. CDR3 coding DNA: TGTGCCAGCAGCTTAGTAAGGGGAACCTACGAGCAGTACTTC. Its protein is CASSLVRGTYEQYF. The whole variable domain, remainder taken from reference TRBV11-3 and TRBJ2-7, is EAGVVQSPRYKIIEKKQPVAFWCNPISGHNTLYWYLQNLGQGPELLIRYENEEAVDDSQLPKDRFSAERLKGVDSTLKIQPAELGDSAVYLCASSLVRGTYEQYFGPGTRLTVT.

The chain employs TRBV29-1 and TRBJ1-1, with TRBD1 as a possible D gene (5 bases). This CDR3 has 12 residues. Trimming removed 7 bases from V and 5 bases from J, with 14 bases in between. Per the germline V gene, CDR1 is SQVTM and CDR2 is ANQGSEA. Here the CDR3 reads CSGGWGGTEAFF. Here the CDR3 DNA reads TGCAGCGGGGGCTGGGGGGGGACTGAAGCTTTCTTT.